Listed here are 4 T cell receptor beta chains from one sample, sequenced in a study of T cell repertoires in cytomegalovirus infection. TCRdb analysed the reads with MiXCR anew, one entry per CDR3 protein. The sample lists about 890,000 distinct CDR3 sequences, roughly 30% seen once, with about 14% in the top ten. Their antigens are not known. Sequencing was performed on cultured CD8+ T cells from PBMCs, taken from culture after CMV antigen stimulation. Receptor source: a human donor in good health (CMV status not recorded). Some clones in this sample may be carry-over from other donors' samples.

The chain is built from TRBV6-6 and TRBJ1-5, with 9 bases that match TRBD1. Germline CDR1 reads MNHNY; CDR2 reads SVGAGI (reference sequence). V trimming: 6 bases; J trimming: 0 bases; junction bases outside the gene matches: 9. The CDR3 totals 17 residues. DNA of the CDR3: TGTGCCAGCAGCCCGTGGACAGGGGCAGATAGCAATCAGCCCCAGCATTTT. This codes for CASSPWTGADSNQPQHF.

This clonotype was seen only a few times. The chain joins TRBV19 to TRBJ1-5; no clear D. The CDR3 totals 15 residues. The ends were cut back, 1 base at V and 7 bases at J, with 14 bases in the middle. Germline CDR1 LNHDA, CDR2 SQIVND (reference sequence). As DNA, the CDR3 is TGTGCCAGTAGTATAGCGGGCACCTCGACCCAGCCCCAGCATTTT. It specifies CASSIAGTSTQPQHF.

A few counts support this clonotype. The CDR3 nucleotides are TGTGCCAGCAGTTACTCGGGCGGGACTCAGCCCCAGCATTTT. It yields the protein CASSYSGGTQPQHF. V gene TRBV6-5 combines with J gene TRBJ1-5; TRBD1 might be the D (5 bases). The germline V and J ends were trimmed by 0 bases and 6 bases, with 9 bases remaining between them. The CDR3 spans 14 residues. Germline lookup yields CDR1 MNHEY and CDR2 SVGAGI.

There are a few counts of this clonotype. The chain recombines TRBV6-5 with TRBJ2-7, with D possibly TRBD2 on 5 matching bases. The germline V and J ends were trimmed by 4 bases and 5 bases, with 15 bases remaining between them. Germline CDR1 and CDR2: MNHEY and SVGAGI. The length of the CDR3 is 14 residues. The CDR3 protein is CASSSPGNWNEQYF. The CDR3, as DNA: TGTGCCAGCAGTTCCCCGGGAAACTGGAACGAGCAGTACTTC.